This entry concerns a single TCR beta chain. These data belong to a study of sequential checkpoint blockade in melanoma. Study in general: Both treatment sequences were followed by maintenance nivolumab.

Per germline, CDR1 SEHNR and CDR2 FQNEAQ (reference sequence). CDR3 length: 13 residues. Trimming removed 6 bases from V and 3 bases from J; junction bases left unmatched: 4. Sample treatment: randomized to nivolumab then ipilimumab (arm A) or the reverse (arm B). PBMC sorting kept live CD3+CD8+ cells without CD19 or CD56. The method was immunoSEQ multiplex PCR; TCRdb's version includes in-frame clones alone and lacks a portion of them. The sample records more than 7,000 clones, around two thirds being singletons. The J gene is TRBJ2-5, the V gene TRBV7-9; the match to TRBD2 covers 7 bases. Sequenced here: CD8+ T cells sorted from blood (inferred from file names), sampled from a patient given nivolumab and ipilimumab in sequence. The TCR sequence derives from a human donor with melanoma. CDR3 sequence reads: CASSSGGEETQYF. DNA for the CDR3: TGTGCCAGCAGTTCTGGGGGGGAAGAGACCCAGTACTTC.